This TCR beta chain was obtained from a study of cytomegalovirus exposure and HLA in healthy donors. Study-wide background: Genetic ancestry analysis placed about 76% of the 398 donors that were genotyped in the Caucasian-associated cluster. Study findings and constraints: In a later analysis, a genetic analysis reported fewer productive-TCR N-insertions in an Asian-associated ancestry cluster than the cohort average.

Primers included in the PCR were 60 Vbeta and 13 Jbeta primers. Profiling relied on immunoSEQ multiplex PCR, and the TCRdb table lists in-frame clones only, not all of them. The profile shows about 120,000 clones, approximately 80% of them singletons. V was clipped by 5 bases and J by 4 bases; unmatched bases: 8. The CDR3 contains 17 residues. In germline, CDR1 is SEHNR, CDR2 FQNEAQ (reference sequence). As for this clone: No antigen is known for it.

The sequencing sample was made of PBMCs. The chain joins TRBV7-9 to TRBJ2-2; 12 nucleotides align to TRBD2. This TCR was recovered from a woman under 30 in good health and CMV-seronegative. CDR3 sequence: CASSLPSGGAGTGELFF. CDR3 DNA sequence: TGTGCCAGCAGCCTACCTAGCGGGGGGGCCGGCACCGGGGAGCTGTTTTTT.